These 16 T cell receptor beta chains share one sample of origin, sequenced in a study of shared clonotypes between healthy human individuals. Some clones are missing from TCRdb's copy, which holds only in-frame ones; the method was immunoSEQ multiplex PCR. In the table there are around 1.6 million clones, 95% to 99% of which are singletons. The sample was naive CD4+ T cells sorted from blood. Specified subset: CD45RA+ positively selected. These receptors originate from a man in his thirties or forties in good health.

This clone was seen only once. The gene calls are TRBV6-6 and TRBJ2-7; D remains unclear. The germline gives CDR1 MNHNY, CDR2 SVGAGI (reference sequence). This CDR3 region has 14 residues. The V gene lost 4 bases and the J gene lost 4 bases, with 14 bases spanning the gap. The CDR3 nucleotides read TGTGCCAGCAGTTTTAGGGTGGGAAGATACGAGCAGTACTTC. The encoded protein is CASSFRVGRYEQYF.

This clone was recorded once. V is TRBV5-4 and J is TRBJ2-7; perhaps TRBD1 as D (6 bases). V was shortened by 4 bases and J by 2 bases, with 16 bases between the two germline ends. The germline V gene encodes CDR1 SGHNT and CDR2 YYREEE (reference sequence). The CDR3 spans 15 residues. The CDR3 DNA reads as TGTGCCAGCAGCCCCAGAGGGGGACCCACCTACGAGCAGTACTTC. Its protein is CASSPRGGPTYEQYF.

CDR3 coding DNA: TGTGCCAGCAGCGTAGGCCCTCGGGCAGGGATGCAGCACGAGCAGTACTTC. Translated, it gives CASSVGPRAGMQHEQYF. This sequence joins TRBV9 and TRBJ2-7, with D tentatively TRBD1 (5 bases). The CDR3 totals 17 residues. CDR1 and CDR2 from the germline V gene are SGDLS and YYNGEE. V lost 0 bases and J 5 bases, leaving 21 bases between the germline ends.

The CDR3 DNA reads TGTGCCAGCAGCTCCCGTACAGGGGAAGCGTCTGGGGCCAACGTCCTGACTTTC. Translated: CASSSRTGEASGANVLTF. This chain uses TRBV9 with TRBJ2-6; 7 bases align to TRBD1. This CDR3 comprises 18 residues. The J segment lost 1 base and the V segment lost 4 bases, leaving 11 bases of the junction unmatched. Germline CDR1 is SGDLS and CDR2 is YYNGEE.

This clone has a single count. The CDR3 region is CARPLRAGLYEQYF. In DNA, the CDR3 is TGTGCCCGTCCCTTGAGGGCGGGATTATACGAGCAGTACTTC. The V and J genes are TRBV6-1 and TRBJ2-7, with D perhaps TRBD2 (6 bases). The CDR3 loop spans 14 amino acids. The V end lost 11 bases, the J end lost 4 bases, and 21 bases lay between the germline ends. Germline CDR1 is MNHNS and CDR2 is SASEGT.

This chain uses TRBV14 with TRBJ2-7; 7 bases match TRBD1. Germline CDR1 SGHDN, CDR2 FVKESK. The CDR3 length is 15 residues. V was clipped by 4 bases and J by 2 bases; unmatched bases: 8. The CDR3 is CASSPQWTGAYEQYF. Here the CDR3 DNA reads TGTGCCAGCAGCCCCCAATGGACAGGAGCCTACGAGCAGTACTTC. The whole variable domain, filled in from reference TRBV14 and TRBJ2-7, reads EAGVTQFPSHSVIEKGQTVTLRCDPISGHDNLYWYRRVMGKEIKFLLHFVKESKQDESGMPNNRFLAERTGGTYSTLKVQPAELEDSGVYFCASSPQWTGAYEQYFGPGTRLTVT.

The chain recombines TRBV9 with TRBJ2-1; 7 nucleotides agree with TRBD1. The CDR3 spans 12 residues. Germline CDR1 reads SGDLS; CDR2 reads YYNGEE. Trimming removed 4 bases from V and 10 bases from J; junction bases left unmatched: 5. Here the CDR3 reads CASSKTTGEQFF. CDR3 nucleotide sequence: TGTGCCAGCAGCAAAACGACAGGGGAGCAGTTCTTC.

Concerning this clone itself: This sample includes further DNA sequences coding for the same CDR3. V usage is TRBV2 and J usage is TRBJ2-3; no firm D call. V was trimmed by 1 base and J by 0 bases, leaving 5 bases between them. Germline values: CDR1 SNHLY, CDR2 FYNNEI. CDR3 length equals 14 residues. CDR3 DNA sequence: TGTGCCAGCAGTGAAGTAAGAAGCACAGATACGCAGTATTTT. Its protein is CASSEVRSTDTQYF.

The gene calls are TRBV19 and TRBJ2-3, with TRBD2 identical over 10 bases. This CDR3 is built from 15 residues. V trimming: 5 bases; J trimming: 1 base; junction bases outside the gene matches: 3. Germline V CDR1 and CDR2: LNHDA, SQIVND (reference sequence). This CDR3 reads CASSPGTSGTDTQYF. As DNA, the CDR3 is TGTGCCAGTAGTCCCGGGACTAGCGGCACAGATACGCAGTATTTT.

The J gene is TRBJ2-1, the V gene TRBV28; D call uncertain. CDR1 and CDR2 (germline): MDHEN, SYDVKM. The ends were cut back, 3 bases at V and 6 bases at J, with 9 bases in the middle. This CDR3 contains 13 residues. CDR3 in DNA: TGTGCCAGCAGTTTCATGGGTCCCAATGAGCAGTTCTTC. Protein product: CASSFMGPNEQFF.

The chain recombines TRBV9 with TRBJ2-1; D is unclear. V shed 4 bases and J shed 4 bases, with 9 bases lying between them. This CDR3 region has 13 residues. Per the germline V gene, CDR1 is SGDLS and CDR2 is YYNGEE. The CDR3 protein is CASSSEWYNEQFF. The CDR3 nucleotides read TGTGCCAGCAGCTCGGAGTGGTACAATGAGCAGTTCTTC.

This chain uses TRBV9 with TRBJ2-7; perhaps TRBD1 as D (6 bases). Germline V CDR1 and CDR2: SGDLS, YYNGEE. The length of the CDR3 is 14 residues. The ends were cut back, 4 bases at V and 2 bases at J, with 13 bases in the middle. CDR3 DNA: TGTGCCAGCAGCTCAACCGGGACAACCTACGAGCAGTACTTC. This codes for CASSSTGTTYEQYF.

The CDR3 bases are TGTGCCAGCAGCCCCCCAGGACGTCAGAATGAGCAGTTCTTC. Its translation is CASSPPGRQNEQFF. V usage is TRBV28 and J usage is TRBJ2-1; D is uncertain. Germline CDR1 and CDR2: MDHEN and SYDVKM. The CDR3 has 14 amino acids. The germline V and J ends were trimmed by 6 bases and 7 bases, with 16 bases remaining between them.

The CDR3 bases are TGTGCCAGCAGCGCCCCTCGCGGGAGACTCTCCTACAATGAGCAGTTCTTC. Its protein product is CASSAPRGRLSYNEQFF. The chain combines TRBV7-9 with TRBJ2-1; TRBD2 aligns across 7 bases. Germline CDR1 SEHNR, CDR2 FQNEAQ (reference sequence). The CDR3 loop spans 17 amino acids. Trimming removed 5 bases from V and 0 bases from J; junction bases left unmatched: 10.

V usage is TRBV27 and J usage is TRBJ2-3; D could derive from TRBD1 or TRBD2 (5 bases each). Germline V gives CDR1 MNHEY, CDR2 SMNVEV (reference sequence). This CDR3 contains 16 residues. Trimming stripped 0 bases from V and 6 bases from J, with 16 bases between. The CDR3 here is CASSLSMPRGADTQYF. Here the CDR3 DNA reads TGTGCCAGCAGTTTATCGATGCCTAGAGGGGCGGATACGCAGTATTTT.

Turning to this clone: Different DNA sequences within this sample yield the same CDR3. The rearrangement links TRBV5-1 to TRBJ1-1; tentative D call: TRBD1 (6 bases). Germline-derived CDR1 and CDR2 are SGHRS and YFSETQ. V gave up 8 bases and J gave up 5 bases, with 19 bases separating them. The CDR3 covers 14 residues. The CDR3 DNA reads TGCGCCAGTTCCTTCGAACAGGGTACTACTGAAGCTTTCTTT. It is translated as CASSFEQGTTEAFF.